These T cell receptor beta chains were read from a single sample in a study of T cell responses to AZD1222 COVID-19 vaccine. The protocol was immunoSEQ multiplex PCR, while the TCRdb copy is restricted to in-frame clones and leaves out a portion. The sample records some 80,000 clones, about 83% being singletons. The input for sequencing was peripheral blood, taken 28 days after the second dose of the MenACWY control vaccine. These receptors were obtained from an adult who received the MenACWY meningococcal vaccine as a control. Both conserved end residues are part of each CDR3. A D gene is named only where the DNA matches it firmly. Size is stated for part of the rows, as once, few or many counts, or as a class when the clone is expanded.

CASSSADSPLHF	TGTGCCAGCAGCTCGGCAGATTCACCCCTCCACTTT	12	TRBV11-2	TRBJ1-6	.	.
CASSQDRLDTQYF	TGTGCCAGCAGCCAAGATAGGCTAGATACGCAGTATTTT	13	TRBV3-1/TRBV3-2	TRBJ2-3	.	.
CASSSPGLMTDTQYF	TGTGCCAGCAGCTCCCCGGGCCTGATGACAGATACGCAGTATTTT	15	TRBV5-5	TRBJ2-3	.	.
CASSSRQGKNIQYF	TGTGCCAGTAGTAGTCGACAGGGAAAAAACATTCAGTACTTC	14	TRBV19	TRBJ2-4	TRBD1	.
CASSQAGSEAFF	TGTGCCAGCAGCCAAGCAGGGTCTGAAGCTTTCTTT	12	TRBV3-1/TRBV3-2	TRBJ1-1	.	.
CASSLNTEAFF	TGTGCCAGCAGCTTGAACACTGAAGCTTTCTTT	11	TRBV5-6	TRBJ1-1	.	.
CASSLLGTGSGANVLTF	TGTGCCAGCAGCTTGTTAGGCACGGGCTCTGGGGCCAACGTCCTGACTTTC	17	TRBV5-6	TRBJ2-6	.	.
CASRQGLAGGNEQFF	TGTGCCAGCCGCCAGGGACTAGCGGGAGGAAATGAGCAGTTCTTC	15	TRBV6-6	TRBJ2-1	TRBD2	.
CASRLGPVNTEAFF	TGTGCCAGCAGGTTAGGGCCCGTGAACACTGAAGCTTTCTTT	14	TRBV6-5	TRBJ1-1	.	.
CASSSRAGGQETQYF	TGCGCCAGCAGCTCAAGAGCGGGAGGGCAAGAGACCCAGTACTTC	15	TRBV5-1	TRBJ2-5	TRBD2	.
CSAGPYEQYF	TGCAGTGCTGGCCCCTACGAGCAGTACTTC	10	TRBV20-1	TRBJ2-7	.	.
CASSLVGQGSNEQFF	TGTGCCAGCAGCTTAGTGGGACAGGGAAGCAATGAGCAGTTCTTC	15	TRBV11-2	TRBJ2-1	TRBD1	.
CASSEAGFLPSGNTIYF	TGTGCCAGCAGTGAAGCAGGTTTCCTACCCTCTGGAAACACCATATATTTT	17	TRBV6-1	TRBJ1-3	.	.
CASSSPGLAGPEQFF	TGTGCCAGCAGTTCACCGGGACTAGCGGGTCCCGAGCAGTTCTTC	15	TRBV5-4	TRBJ2-1	TRBD2	.
CASRTGTDNEQFF	TGTGCCAGCAGAACCGGGACAGACAATGAGCAGTTCTTC	13	TRBV6-5	TRBJ2-1	TRBD1	.
CASTTNPRQYNEQFF	TGTGCCAGCACCACCAACCCCCGGCAGTACAATGAGCAGTTCTTC	15	TRBV7-8	TRBJ2-1	.	.
CASSPQSGADTQYF	TGTGCCAGCAGTCCCCAGAGTGGGGCAGATACGCAGTATTTT	14	TRBV6-6	TRBJ2-3	.	.
CASSWQGSGQYF	TGTGCCAGCAGCTGGCAGGGTTCAGGGCAGTATTTT	12	TRBV7-9	TRBJ2-3	.	.
CASSYSRTGYEQYF	TGTGCCAGCAGTTACTCTCGGACAGGGTACGAGCAGTACTTC	14	TRBV6-5	TRBJ2-7	TRBD1	.
CASSIQGYGYTF	TGTGCCAGTAGTATTCAGGGCTATGGCTACACCTTC	12	TRBV19	TRBJ1-2	.	.
CASSKGPGPYNEQFF	TGTGCCAGTAGTAAGGGACCAGGACCCTACAATGAGCAGTTCTTC	15	TRBV19	TRBJ2-1	.	once
CASSGAGREQYF	TGTGCCAGCAGTGGGGCAGGGCGAGAGCAGTACTTC	12	TRBV2	TRBJ2-7	.	.
CSARGELQHF	TGCAGTGCTAGAGGAGAGCTCCAGCATTTT	10	TRBV20-1	TRBJ1-5	.	once
CASSRNPLPINQPQHF	TGTGCCAGTAGTCGAAATCCTTTGCCGATTAATCAGCCCCAGCATTTT	16	TRBV19	TRBJ1-5	.	.
CASSGRQGAGGELFF	TGTGCCAGCAGCGGACGACAGGGGGCGGGCGGGGAGCTGTTTTTT	15	TRBV9	TRBJ2-2	TRBD1	.
CASSIDWADGYTF	TGTGCCAGTAGTATAGATTGGGCTGACGGCTACACCTTC	13	TRBV19	TRBJ1-2	.	.
CASTDGGVRTEAFF	TGTGCCAGTACCGATGGGGGGGTGAGAACTGAAGCTTTCTTT	14	TRBV19	TRBJ1-1	.	.
CASSQGTGTDEKLFF	TGTGCCAGCAGCCAAGGAACCGGGACAGATGAAAAACTGTTTTTT	15	TRBV4-2	TRBJ1-4	TRBD1	.
CASSEATGNTGELFF	TGTGCCAGCAGTGAAGCGACAGGGAACACCGGGGAGCTGTTTTTT	15	TRBV6-1	TRBJ2-2	.	.
CASSSPRRDRGFYEQYF	TGTGCCAGCAGCTCCCCGAGGAGGGACAGGGGATTCTACGAGCAGTACTTC	17	TRBV11-2	TRBJ2-7	TRBD1	.
CATKPKPTGYYGYTF	TGTGCCACCAAACCTAAACCAACAGGGTACTATGGCTACACCTTC	15	TRBV10-3	TRBJ1-2	.	.
CASSLGTGGVSNEKLFF	TGTGCCAGCAGCTTGGGGACAGGGGGCGTCTCTAATGAAAAACTGTTTTTT	17	TRBV7-9	TRBJ1-4	TRBD1	.
CASSQGDYSYEQYF	TGCGCCAGCAGCCAAGGGGACTATTCCTACGAGCAGTACTTC	14	TRBV4-1	TRBJ2-7	TRBD2	few
CASSLDPSYGYTF	TGTGCCAGCAGCTTGGATCCTTCTTATGGCTACACCTTC	13	TRBV5-4	TRBJ1-2	.	.
CASSPRRSKEPQHF	TGTGCCAGCAGCCCCCGACGGTCTAAGGAGCCCCAGCATTTT	14	TRBV6-5	TRBJ1-5	.	.
CASSARTVPIYGYTF	TGTGCCAGCAGCGCCCGGACCGTCCCGATCTATGGCTACACCTTC	15	TRBV4-2	TRBJ1-2	.	.
CASSSGQGTYNSPLHF	TGTGCCAGCAGCTCGGGACAGGGAACCTATAATTCACCCCTCCACTTT	16	TRBV7-2	TRBJ1-6	TRBD1	few
CASSLVTQETQYF	TGTGCCAGCAGCTTAGTGACCCAAGAGACCCAGTACTTC	13	TRBV7-9	TRBJ2-5	.	.
CASSERQGAGETQYF	TGTGCCAGCAGTGAAAGACAGGGGGCAGGAGAGACCCAGTACTTC	15	TRBV2	TRBJ2-5	TRBD1	.
CAWSVRRGDTEAFF	TGTGCCTGGAGTGTACGTCGAGGGGACACTGAAGCTTTCTTT	14	TRBV30	TRBJ1-1	.	.
CASSLNPFGANVLTF	TGCGCCAGCAGCTTGAATCCATTTGGGGCCAACGTCCTGACTTTC	15	TRBV5-1	TRBJ2-6	.	.
CASSTALLSGYTF	TGTGCCAGCAGTACAGCGCTTCTATCTGGCTACACCTTC	13	TRBV6-5	TRBJ1-2	.	.
CASRGGGGEKLFF	TGTGCCAGTAGGGGAGGGGGCGGTGAAAAACTGTTTTTT	13	TRBV19	TRBJ1-4	TRBD1	few
CAWSVGDYNEQFF	TGTGCCTGGAGTGTGGGGGACTACAATGAGCAGTTCTTC	13	TRBV30	TRBJ2-1	.	.
CASSLDAAYEQYF	TGTGCCAGCAGCTTGGACGCCGCCTACGAGCAGTACTTC	13	TRBV5-4	TRBJ2-7	.	few
CASSPGQSYEQYF	TGTGCCAGCTCACCGGGACAGTCCTACGAGCAGTACTTC	13	TRBV18	TRBJ2-7	TRBD1	.
CASSPRFRGSVEAFF	TGCGCCAGCAGCCCCCGATTCAGGGGGAGCGTTGAAGCTTTCTTT	15	TRBV5-1	TRBJ1-1	TRBD1	.
CASSQVPTSGGYTF	TGTGCCAGCAGCCAAGTCCCCACATCGGGAGGCTACACCTTC	14	TRBV3-1/TRBV3-2	TRBJ1-2	.	.
CATSDTGHYLNQPQHF	TGTGCCACCAGTGACACCGGACACTATCTCAATCAGCCCCAGCATTTT	16	TRBV24-1	TRBJ1-5	.	few
CASSMPGSADTQYF	TGTGCCAGTAGTATGCCCGGGAGTGCAGATACGCAGTATTTT	14	TRBV19	TRBJ2-3	.	.
CSVGSGGQETQYF	TGCAGCGTGGGAAGCGGGGGACAAGAGACCCAGTACTTC	13	TRBV29-1	TRBJ2-5	TRBD2	.
CAISDPGRSSYNEQFF	TGTGCCATCAGTGACCCGGGACGGAGCTCCTACAATGAGCAGTTCTTC	16	TRBV10-3	TRBJ2-1	.	few
CANRGGSGNTIYF	TGTGCCAACAGAGGCGGCTCTGGAAACACCATATATTTT	13	TRBV7-7	TRBJ1-3	.	.
CASSSTGLAGSHTYF	TGTGCCAGCAGTTCCACGGGACTAGCGGGCTCACACACCTACTTC	15	TRBV28	TRBJ2-7	TRBD2	.
CASSPGVGHNQPQHF	TGTGCCAGCAGCCCCGGGGTCGGCCACAATCAGCCCCAGCATTTT	15	TRBV28	TRBJ1-5	.	.
CASSLGGTGGYEQYF	TGTGCCAGCAGCTTGGGTGGGACAGGGGGCTACGAGCAGTACTTC	15	TRBV5-4	TRBJ2-7	TRBD1	.